The rows below give T cell receptor beta chains drawn from one sample of a study of regulatory T cells in long-lasting Graves disease. MiXCR was run by TCRdb on the multiplex PCR reads, yielding one entry per CDR3 protein. The profile shows approximately 470,000 distinct CDR3 sequences, 15% to 20% of them singletons. The sample was also reused in another study, on T cells in Graves' hyperthyroidism and ophthalmopathy.

Sequencing was performed on peripheral blood mononuclear cells (PBMCs), taken at new diagnosis, from a patient treated with antithyroid drugs. The receptors originated from a man between 40 and 49 years old with Graves disease. The CDR3 runs from the conserved cysteine through the conserved F or W. Fields, in order: CDR3 protein, CDR3 DNA, clone size, V gene, D gene, J gene. D genes are given only for firm matches. Size tells how often a clone was seen (once, few, many) or the class of an expanded clone, and some rows leave it out.

CDR3aa: CASSFGQGRADTQYF
CDR3nt: TGTGCCAGCAGCTTCGGACAGGGTCGGGCAGATACGCAGTATTTT
abundance: .
v_gene: TRBV7-9
d_gene: TRBD1
j_gene: TRBJ2-3

CDR3aa: CASSLARPDRSNTEAFF
CDR3nt: TGCGCCAGCAGCTTGGCCCGGCCGGACAGATCGAACACTGAAGCTTTCTTT
abundance: few
v_gene: TRBV5-1
d_gene: .
j_gene: TRBJ1-1

CDR3aa: CASVGDNEQFF
CDR3nt: TGTGCCAGCGTGGGCGACAATGAGCAGTTCTTC
abundance: many
v_gene: TRBV2
d_gene: .
j_gene: TRBJ2-1

CDR3aa: CASSRLGNQETQYF
CDR3nt: TGTGCCAGCAGCCGATTGGGAAATCAAGAGACCCAGTACTTC
abundance: many
v_gene: TRBV11-2
d_gene: .
j_gene: TRBJ2-5

CDR3aa: CATSEYGLADNEQFF
CDR3nt: TGTGCCACCAGTGAATATGGACTAGCAGATAATGAGCAGTTCTTC
abundance: .
v_gene: TRBV24-1
d_gene: TRBD2
j_gene: TRBJ2-1

CDR3aa: CASSSPIHRDNYGYTF
CDR3nt: TGTGCCAGCAGTTCGCCCATTCACAGGGACAACTATGGCTACACCTTC
abundance: many
v_gene: TRBV12-3/TRBV12-4
d_gene: .
j_gene: TRBJ1-2

CDR3aa: CAITPAAGQPQHF
CDR3nt: TGTGCCATCACACCGGCCGCGGGTCAGCCCCAGCATTTT
abundance: .
v_gene: TRBV10-3
d_gene: .
j_gene: TRBJ1-5

CDR3aa: CASSVARGMDGLTEAFF
CDR3nt: TGTGCCAGCAGCGTAGCGCGGGGAATGGACGGGTTAACTGAAGCTTTCTTT
abundance: many
v_gene: TRBV9
d_gene: .
j_gene: TRBJ1-1

CDR3aa: CASSSGLSPETQYF
CDR3nt: TGCGCCAGCAGCTCGGGACTCTCCCCAGAGACCCAGTACTTC
abundance: .
v_gene: TRBV5-1
d_gene: .
j_gene: TRBJ2-5

CDR3aa: CASSSRVPNNEQFF
CDR3nt: TGTGCCAGCAGTTCGAGGGTCCCTAACAATGAGCAGTTCTTC
abundance: .
v_gene: TRBV6-5
d_gene: .
j_gene: TRBJ2-1

CDR3aa: CSVDRGSQETQYF
CDR3nt: TGCAGCGTTGATAGGGGGTCTCAAGAGACCCAGTACTTC
abundance: once
v_gene: TRBV29-1
d_gene: .
j_gene: TRBJ2-5

CDR3aa: CASQAGANTEAFF
CDR3nt: TGTGCCAGTCAGGCGGGGGCGAACACTGAAGCTTTCTTT
abundance: many
v_gene: TRBV28
d_gene: .
j_gene: TRBJ1-1

CDR3aa: CASGSGTSGLNEQFF
CDR3nt: TGTGCTAGTGGTTCTGGGACTAGCGGGCTCAATGAGCAGTTCTTC
abundance: .
v_gene: TRBV12-5
d_gene: TRBD2
j_gene: TRBJ2-1

CDR3aa: CASNQALADEQFF
CDR3nt: TGTGCCAGCAATCAGGCACTTGCGGATGAGCAGTTCTTC
abundance: many
v_gene: TRBV2
d_gene: .
j_gene: TRBJ2-1

CDR3aa: CAWSVMSSREQYF
CDR3nt: TGTGCCTGGAGTGTAATGTCTAGCCGCGAGCAGTACTTC
abundance: .
v_gene: TRBV30
d_gene: .
j_gene: TRBJ2-7

CDR3aa: CASKLGYNYGYTF
CDR3nt: TGTGCCAGCAAGTTGGGGTACAACTATGGCTACACCTTC
abundance: many
v_gene: TRBV28
d_gene: .
j_gene: TRBJ1-2

CDR3aa: CASSLEYRSGDKNIQYF
CDR3nt: TGTGCCAGCAGCTTAGAATACCGCTCAGGGGACAAAAACATTCAGTACTTC
abundance: few
v_gene: TRBV11-2
d_gene: .
j_gene: TRBJ2-4

CDR3aa: CASGITLETQYF
CDR3nt: TGTGCTAGTGGTATAACCCTGGAGACCCAGTACTTC
abundance: many
v_gene: TRBV12-5
d_gene: .
j_gene: TRBJ2-5

CDR3aa: CSVGAGVNYEQYF
CDR3nt: TGCAGCGTTGGAGCGGGAGTTAATTACGAGCAGTACTTC
abundance: .
v_gene: TRBV29-1
d_gene: TRBD2
j_gene: TRBJ2-7

CDR3aa: CASSTGRSNQPQHF
CDR3nt: TGTGCCAGCAGTACAGGACGGAGCAATCAGCCCCAGCATTTT
abundance: few
v_gene: TRBV6-1
d_gene: .
j_gene: TRBJ1-5

CDR3aa: CASSAPWKGSYGYTF
CDR3nt: TGTGCCAGCAGTGCCCCCTGGAAGGGATCCTATGGCTACACCTTC
abundance: many
v_gene: TRBV2
d_gene: .
j_gene: TRBJ1-2

CDR3aa: CASSLARTPKGAGTGELFF
CDR3nt: TGTGCCAGCAGCTTAGCCCGCACGCCCAAGGGAGCCGGCACCGGGGAGCTGTTTTTT
abundance: .
v_gene: TRBV7-9
d_gene: .
j_gene: TRBJ2-2

CDR3aa: CASSFRRESSYNEQFF
CDR3nt: TGTGCCAGCAGTTTTAGACGGGAGAGCTCCTACAATGAGCAGTTCTTC
abundance: many
v_gene: TRBV12-3/TRBV12-4
d_gene: .
j_gene: TRBJ2-1

CDR3aa: CASSFRGRGGNQPQHF
CDR3nt: TGTGCCAGTAGTTTTCGCGGCAGGGGGGGAAATCAGCCCCAGCATTTT
abundance: .
v_gene: TRBV19
d_gene: TRBD1
j_gene: TRBJ1-5

CDR3aa: CASSLTSGRAWETQYF
CDR3nt: TGCGCCAGCAGCTTGACTAGCGGGAGGGCCTGGGAGACCCAGTACTTC
abundance: many
v_gene: TRBV5-1
d_gene: TRBD2
j_gene: TRBJ2-5

CDR3aa: CASSIPGFFGDTEAFF
CDR3nt: TGTGCCAGCAGTATTCCGGGCTTCTTTGGGGACACTGAAGCTTTCTTT
abundance: many
v_gene: TRBV6-1
d_gene: .
j_gene: TRBJ1-1

CDR3aa: CSALRGSETQYF
CDR3nt: TGCAGCGCCTTGAGGGGGAGTGAGACCCAGTACTTC
abundance: many
v_gene: TRBV29-1
d_gene: .
j_gene: TRBJ2-5

CDR3aa: CASSRGQGGQPYEQYF
CDR3nt: TGTGCCAGCAGCCGCGGCCAGGGGGGGCAACCGTACGAGCAGTACTTC
abundance: .
v_gene: TRBV7-6
d_gene: .
j_gene: TRBJ2-7

CDR3aa: CATSAWGTHEQYF
CDR3nt: TGTGCCACCAGTGCGTGGGGAACCCACGAGCAGTACTTC
abundance: few
v_gene: TRBV24-1
d_gene: .
j_gene: TRBJ2-7

CDR3aa: CASSTSPGAVDTQYF
CDR3nt: TGTGCTAGCAGTACAAGCCCCGGAGCGGTCGATACGCAGTATTTT
abundance: many
v_gene: TRBV7-7
d_gene: .
j_gene: TRBJ2-3

CDR3aa: CASRRLAGGPGEQFF
CDR3nt: TGTGCCAGCAGGCGATTGGCGGGAGGGCCGGGTGAGCAGTTCTTC
abundance: few
v_gene: TRBV6-1
d_gene: TRBD2
j_gene: TRBJ2-1

CDR3aa: CASTSRGLKYNEQFF
CDR3nt: TGTGCCAGCACCTCAAGGGGACTAAAATACAATGAGCAGTTCTTC
abundance: many
v_gene: TRBV7-2
d_gene: TRBD2
j_gene: TRBJ2-1

CDR3aa: CSVELNERGDTEAFF
CDR3nt: TGCAGCGTTGAGCTTAATGAGAGGGGGGACACTGAAGCTTTCTTT
abundance: .
v_gene: TRBV29-1
d_gene: .
j_gene: TRBJ1-1

CDR3aa: CSTTLPVPGSNNEQFF
CDR3nt: TGCAGTACCACACTCCCCGTGCCCGGGAGCAACAATGAGCAGTTCTTC
abundance: .
v_gene: TRBV20-1
d_gene: .
j_gene: TRBJ2-1

CDR3aa: CASSPARRGLAVRGAQYF
CDR3nt: TGTGCCAGCAGTCCAGCCCGACGGGGACTAGCGGTCAGGGGGGCCCAGTACTTC
abundance: many
v_gene: TRBV6-2/TRBV6-3
d_gene: TRBD2
j_gene: TRBJ2-5

CDR3aa: CASSYPGQGKETQYF
CDR3nt: TGTGCCAGCAGTTACCCTGGACAGGGGAAAGAGACCCAGTACTTC
abundance: .
v_gene: TRBV6-9
d_gene: TRBD1
j_gene: TRBJ2-5

CDR3aa: CASSLKGDHTEAFF
CDR3nt: TGTGCCAGCAGCCTCAAGGGGGACCACACTGAAGCTTTCTTT
abundance: few
v_gene: TRBV7-6
d_gene: .
j_gene: TRBJ1-1

CDR3aa: CASSSESSGRAYYNEQFF
CDR3nt: TGTGCCAGCAGTTCCGAATCTAGCGGGAGGGCCTACTACAATGAGCAGTTCTTC
abundance: .
v_gene: TRBV6-5
d_gene: TRBD2
j_gene: TRBJ2-1

CDR3aa: CASSKGTSGSHFGETQYF
CDR3nt: TGTGCCAGCAGTAAAGGGACTAGCGGGAGTCATTTTGGGGAGACCCAGTACTTC
abundance: many
v_gene: TRBV6-1
d_gene: TRBD2
j_gene: TRBJ2-5

CDR3aa: CASSPLLAVNEQFF
CDR3nt: TGTGCCAGCAGCCCTTTGTTAGCGGTCAATGAGCAGTTCTTC
abundance: few
v_gene: TRBV28
d_gene: .
j_gene: TRBJ2-1

CDR3aa: CAAGSSSYNEQFF
CDR3nt: TGTGCCGCCGGGAGTAGCTCCTACAATGAGCAGTTCTTC
abundance: many
v_gene: TRBV3-1
d_gene: .
j_gene: TRBJ2-1

CDR3aa: CSVESGTASSYEQYF
CDR3nt: TGCAGCGTTGAGTCCGGGACAGCAAGCTCCTACGAGCAGTACTTC
abundance: .
v_gene: TRBV29-1
d_gene: TRBD1
j_gene: TRBJ2-7

CDR3aa: CASSIEGARNNEQFF
CDR3nt: TGTGCCAGTAGTATTGAAGGGGCAAGAAACAATGAGCAGTTCTTC
abundance: .
v_gene: TRBV19
d_gene: .
j_gene: TRBJ2-1

CDR3aa: CASSHRLYSGETQYF
CDR3nt: TGTGCCAGCAGCCACCGACTCTACTCAGGGGAGACCCAGTACTTC
abundance: many
v_gene: TRBV3-1
d_gene: .
j_gene: TRBJ2-5

CDR3aa: CASSVVAAPNEQFF
CDR3nt: TGTGCCAGCAGCGTAGTAGCAGCGCCCAATGAGCAGTTCTTC
abundance: .
v_gene: TRBV9
d_gene: .
j_gene: TRBJ2-1

CDR3aa: CASSLAGGEQYF
CDR3nt: TGCGCCAGCAGCTTGGCGGGGGGCGAGCAGTACTTC
abundance: many
v_gene: TRBV5-1
d_gene: TRBD2
j_gene: TRBJ2-7

CDR3aa: CSAQEGLAGDEQYF
CDR3nt: TGCAGTGCTCAAGAGGGACTAGCGGGAGACGAGCAGTACTTC
abundance: many
v_gene: TRBV20-1
d_gene: TRBD2
j_gene: TRBJ2-7

CDR3aa: CASSLGQGISTEAFF
CDR3nt: TGCGCCAGCAGCCTGGGACAGGGGATATCCACTGAAGCTTTCTTT
abundance: many
v_gene: TRBV4-1
d_gene: TRBD1
j_gene: TRBJ1-1

CDR3aa: CATGLAGSTDTQYF
CDR3nt: TGTGCCACCGGATTAGCGGGTTCAACAGATACGCAGTATTTT
abundance: .
v_gene: TRBV24-1
d_gene: TRBD2
j_gene: TRBJ2-3

CDR3aa: CSASPTGSGNTIYF
CDR3nt: TGCAGTGCTAGTCCCACAGGGTCGGGAAACACCATATATTTT
abundance: few
v_gene: TRBV20-1
d_gene: .
j_gene: TRBJ1-3

CDR3aa: CASSPPSGQGPYEQYF
CDR3nt: TGTGCCAGCTCACCACCCTCGGGACAGGGGCCCTACGAGCAGTACTTC
abundance: few
v_gene: TRBV18
d_gene: TRBD1
j_gene: TRBJ2-7

CDR3aa: CASSGLAGDTGELFF
CDR3nt: TGCGCCAGCTCCGGCCTAGCGGGAGACACCGGGGAGCTGTTTTTT
abundance: many
v_gene: TRBV5-1
d_gene: TRBD2
j_gene: TRBJ2-2

CDR3aa: CASSPGLAGHQYF
CDR3nt: TGTGCCAGCAGCCCGGGACTAGCGGGACATCAGTACTTC
abundance: few
v_gene: TRBV6-1
d_gene: TRBD2
j_gene: TRBJ2-4

CDR3aa: CASLGHLEHEQYF
CDR3nt: TGTGCCAGCCTCGGACACCTCGAACACGAGCAGTACTTC
abundance: many
v_gene: TRBV28
d_gene: .
j_gene: TRBJ2-7

CDR3aa: CASSLSRANQPQHF
CDR3nt: TGTGCCAGCAGCTTATCCAGGGCTAATCAGCCCCAGCATTTT
abundance: .
v_gene: TRBV7-8
d_gene: .
j_gene: TRBJ1-5

CDR3aa: CASSQYRGYEQYF
CDR3nt: TGTGCCAGCAGCCAATACAGGGGCTACGAGCAGTACTTC
abundance: many
v_gene: TRBV3-1
d_gene: TRBD1
j_gene: TRBJ2-7

CDR3aa: CASKVDRSYTEAFF
CDR3nt: TGTGCCAGTAAGGTGGACAGAAGCTACACTGAAGCTTTCTTT
abundance: .
v_gene: TRBV19
d_gene: .
j_gene: TRBJ1-1

CDR3aa: CASSEVRGRAFF
CDR3nt: TGTGCCAGCAGTGAAGTCAGAGGCAGAGCTTTCTTT
abundance: .
v_gene: TRBV6-1
d_gene: .
j_gene: TRBJ1-1

CDR3aa: CASKTTRAGTGQFF
CDR3nt: TGTGCCAGCAAGACTACTCGAGCCGGGACAGGGCAGTTCTTC
abundance: few
v_gene: TRBV28
d_gene: TRBD1
j_gene: TRBJ2-1

CDR3aa: CASSFQGSNQPQHF
CDR3nt: TGTGCCAGCAGTTTTCAGGGGAGCAATCAGCCCCAGCATTTT
abundance: many
v_gene: TRBV12-3/TRBV12-4
d_gene: .
j_gene: TRBJ1-5